This T cell receptor (beta chain) was sequenced during a study of blood T cell repertoires in COVID-19. Looking at the study overall: The origin of the acute and convalescent COVID-19 samples was the United States, Italy and Spain. PBMCs, B-cell-depleted T cells, or T cells provided the cDNA or gDNA that made up the material.

Methods used by the authors: Amplification of reference gene primers was used by the study to estimate nucleated cell counts. Some clones are missing from TCRdb's copy, which holds only in-frame ones; the method was immunoSEQ multiplex PCR. Clonal size and the V and J genes are those of that table, whereas D and trimming came from the DNA. The table includes around 200,000 clones, around 87% detected once. This clone was detected once. The V end lost 4 bases, the J end lost 7 bases, and 14 bases lay between the germline ends. The CDR3 is 15 amino acids. Germline V lookup: CDR1 MNHEY, CDR2 SMNVEV (reference sequence).

Specimen: peripheral blood. V usage is TRBV27 and J usage is TRBJ1-6, with a tentative D call TRBD1 (6 bases). The sequence came from a woman of 80 years or more in a cohort sampled during active or convalescent COVID-19. The DNA for the CDR3 is TGTGCCAGCAGTTATCAGACAGGCCGGAATTCACCCCTCCACTTT. This sequence encodes CASSYQTGRNSPLHF.